A single sample gave rise to the 11 T cell receptor beta chains below, sequenced in a study of blood T cell repertoires in COVID-19. The repertoire was sequenced with immunoSEQ multiplex PCR; TCRdb's copy has only in-frame clones and lacks some. The sample has 300,000 to 400,000 clones, about 85% seen once. Sample: PBMCs or T cells enriched from blood (not recorded which). The source of these receptors is a woman younger than 45 who had been exposed to COVID-19.

The chain joins TRBV7-9 to TRBJ1-6; TRBD1 might be the D (5 bases). The V end was cut by 3 bases, the J end by 7 bases, with 10 bases between. This CDR3 region has 14 residues. CDR1 and CDR2 (germline): SEHNR, FQNEAQ (reference sequence). DNA of the CDR3: TGTGCCAGCAGCTTGGGGGGGAGGAATTCACCCCTCCACTTT. Translating it yields CASSLGGRNSPLHF.

This rearrangement joins TRBV7-9 to TRBJ1-3, with D hard to call. CDR3 length: 13 residues. V lost 1 base and J lost 4, with 5 bases in between. Germline lookup yields CDR1 SEHNR and CDR2 FQNEAQ (reference sequence). The CDR3 coding sequence is TGTGCCAGCAGCTTAGGCGAAGGAAACACCATATATTTT. Translating it yields CASSLGEGNTIYF.

This chain links TRBV5-5 with TRBJ2-3; TRBD1 aligns across 7 bases. Germline values: CDR1 SGHKS, CDR2 YYEKEE (reference sequence). J was trimmed by 5 bases and V by 3 bases; bases with no gene match: 6. This CDR3 is built from 14 residues. The CDR3: CASSYPGQRDTQYF. The CDR3 region has the DNA TGTGCCAGCAGCTACCCGGGACAGAGAGATACGCAGTATTTT.

The chain recombines TRBV2 with TRBJ2-2, with D tentatively TRBD2 (5 bases). V lost 0 bases and J 4 bases, leaving 15 bases between the germline ends. CDR3 length: 17 residues. Germline V gives CDR1 SNHLY, CDR2 FYNNEI. The CDR3 nucleotides read TGTGCCAGCAGTGAAGCTAGGAGACCCGGAGGCACCGGGGAGCTGTTTTTT. Translation gives CASSEARRPGGTGELFF.

The chain is built from TRBV14 and TRBJ1-6; D possibly corresponds to TRBD1 (5 bases). The germline gives CDR1 SGHDN, CDR2 FVKESK. The V gene lost 8 bases and the J gene lost 14 bases, with 16 bases spanning the gap. The CDR3 length is 12 residues. The DNA of the CDR3 is TGTGCCAGCGGACATCCAGGAGGGGCCCTCCACTTT. Its translation is CASGHPGGALHF.

The J gene is TRBJ2-3, the V gene TRBV9; D is uncertain. In germline, CDR1 is SGDLS, CDR2 YYNGEE. The CDR3 totals 14 residues. The V gene lost 0 bases and the J gene lost 1 base, with 6 bases spanning the gap. Written as DNA, the CDR3 is TGTGCCAGCAGCGTAGGAGGCCGCACAGATACGCAGTATTTT. The encoded protein is CASSVGGRTDTQYF.

In regard to this clone: One junction end disagrees with the germline gene, perhaps due to a read error. The rearrangement links TRBV5-1 to TRBJ1-2, with 10 bases identical to TRBD1. Germline CDR1 reads SGHRS; CDR2 reads YFSETQ. CDR3 length: 14 residues. The chain's CDR3 is CASSLGQGNYGYTF. DNA for the CDR3: TGCGCCAGCAGTTTGGGACAGGGGAACTATGGCTACACCTTC. The full variable domain, with the rest looked up from reference TRBV5-1 and TRBJ1-2, is KAGVTQTPRYLIKTRGQQVTLSCSPISGHRSVSWYQQTPGQGLQFLFEYFSETQRNKGNFPGRFSGRQFSNSRSEMNVSTLELGDSALYLCASSLGQGNYGYTFGSGTRLTVV.

This chain uses TRBV6-5 with TRBJ2-2; 10 positions match TRBD1. The CDR3 consists of 15 residues. CDR1 is MNHEY and CDR2 is SVGAGI in the germline V gene. After removal of 6 bases from V and 3 bases from J, the junction contained 4 bases not matched to a gene. CDR3 in amino acids: CASRRTGGDTGELFF. For the CDR3, the DNA is TGTGCCAGCAGGCGGACAGGGGGAGACACCGGGGAGCTGTTTTTT.

The chain employs TRBV20-1 and TRBJ1-3, with D uncertain. The CDR3 contains 18 residues. The germline V and J ends were trimmed by 3 bases and 0 bases, with 21 bases remaining between them. Germline CDR1 reads DFQATT; CDR2 reads SNEGSKA (reference sequence). The CDR3 is CSASSFKREPNSGNTIYF. In DNA, the CDR3 is TGCAGTGCTAGTAGTTTTAAGAGGGAGCCCAACTCTGGAAACACCATATATTTT.

The J gene is TRBJ2-3, the V gene TRBV9, with TRBD1 matching over 9 bases. The V gene's germline CDR1 is SGDLS and CDR2 YYNGEE. CDR3 length: 17 amino acids. V was pared by 1 base and J by 3 bases, with 9 bases of the junction left unmatched. The CDR3 DNA sequence: TGTGCCAGCAGCGTACCGAGGGACAGGGTTTTGACAGATACGCAGTATTTT. This gives the protein CASSVPRDRVLTDTQYF.

CDR3 sequence: CASSEAYGGQGNSPLHF. Here the CDR3 DNA reads TGTGCCAGCAGTGAAGCTTATGGGGGACAGGGGAATTCACCCCTCCACTTT. The chain combines TRBV6-1 with TRBJ1-6; 10 bases map to TRBD1. Germline-derived CDR1 and CDR2 are MNHNS and SASEGT. The CDR3 contains 17 residues. With 0 bases clipped from V and 7 bases from J, the junction kept 6 bases outside the gene matches.